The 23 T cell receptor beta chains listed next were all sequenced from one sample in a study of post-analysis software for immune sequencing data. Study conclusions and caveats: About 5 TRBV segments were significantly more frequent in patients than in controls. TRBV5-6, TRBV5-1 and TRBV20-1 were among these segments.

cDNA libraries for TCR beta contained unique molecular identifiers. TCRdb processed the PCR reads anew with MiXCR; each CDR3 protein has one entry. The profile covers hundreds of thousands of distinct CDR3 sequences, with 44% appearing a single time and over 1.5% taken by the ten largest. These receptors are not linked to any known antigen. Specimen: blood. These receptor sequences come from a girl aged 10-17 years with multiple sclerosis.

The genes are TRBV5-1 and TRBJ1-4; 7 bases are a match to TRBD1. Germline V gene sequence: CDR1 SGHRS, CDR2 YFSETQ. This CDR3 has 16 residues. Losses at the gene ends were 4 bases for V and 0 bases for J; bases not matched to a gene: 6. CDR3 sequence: CASSRRDRATNEKLFF. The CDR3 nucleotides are TGCGCCAGCAGCCGCCGGGACAGAGCAACTAATGAAAAACTGTTTTTT.

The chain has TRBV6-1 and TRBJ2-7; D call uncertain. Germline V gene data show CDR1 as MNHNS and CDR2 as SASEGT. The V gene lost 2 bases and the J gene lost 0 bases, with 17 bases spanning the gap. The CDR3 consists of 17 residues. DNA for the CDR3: TGTGCCAGCAGTGAACTTCCCTCGAGCGCCAGCTCCTACGAGCAGTACTTC. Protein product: CASSELPSSASSYEQYF.

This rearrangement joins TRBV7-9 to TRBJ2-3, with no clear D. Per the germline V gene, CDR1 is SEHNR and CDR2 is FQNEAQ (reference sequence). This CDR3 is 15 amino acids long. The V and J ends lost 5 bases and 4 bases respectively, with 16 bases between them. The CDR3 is CASSPRAAPSDTQYF. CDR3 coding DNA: TGTGCCAGCAGCCCCCGGGCCGCACCCTCAGATACGCAGTATTTT. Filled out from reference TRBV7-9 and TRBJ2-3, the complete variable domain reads DTGVSQNPRHKITKRGQNVTFRCDPISEHNRLYWYRQTLGQGPEFLTYFQNEAQLEKSRLLSDRFSAERPKGSFSTLEIQRTEQGDSAMYLCASSPRAAPSDTQYFGPGTRLTVL.

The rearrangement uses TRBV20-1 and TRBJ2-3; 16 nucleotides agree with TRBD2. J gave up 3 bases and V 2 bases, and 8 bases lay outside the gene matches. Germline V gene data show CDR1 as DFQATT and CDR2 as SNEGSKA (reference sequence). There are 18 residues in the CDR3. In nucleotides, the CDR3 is TGCAGTGCTAGATCCGGGACTAGCGGGAGGGCTTCAACAGATACGCAGTATTTT. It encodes CSARSGTSGRASTDTQYF.

In DNA, the CDR3 is TGTGCCAGCAGCCTCAACGGGCCGAGAGAGACCCAGTACTTC. Protein product: CASSLNGPRETQYF. The V and J genes are TRBV6-5 and TRBJ2-5, with D hard to call. V lost 6 bases and J lost 4, with 15 bases in between. The germline V gene encodes CDR1 MNHEY and CDR2 SVGAGI. The CDR3 has 14 amino acids.

The CDR3 is CSAGVPEAFF. The CDR3 region has the DNA TGCAGCGCCGGGGTCCCTGAAGCTTTCTTT. V gene TRBV29-1 combines with J gene TRBJ1-1; D remains ambiguous. Trimming stripped 7 bases from V and 6 bases from J, with 9 bases between. The CDR3 runs 10 residues. CDR1 and CDR2 (germline): SQVTM, ANQGSEA.

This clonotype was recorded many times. For the CDR3, the DNA is TGTGCCAGCGGCGGGTCTCGGAGTAGCTCTTCTGGGGCCAACGTCCTGACTTTC. Its protein is CASGGSRSSSSGANVLTF. The J gene is TRBJ2-6, the V gene TRBV7-3; D may be TRBD2 (5 bases). V lost 8 bases and J 1 base, leaving 21 bases between the germline ends. The germline CDR1 and CDR2 sequences are SGHTA and FQGTGA. This CDR3 spans 18 amino acids.

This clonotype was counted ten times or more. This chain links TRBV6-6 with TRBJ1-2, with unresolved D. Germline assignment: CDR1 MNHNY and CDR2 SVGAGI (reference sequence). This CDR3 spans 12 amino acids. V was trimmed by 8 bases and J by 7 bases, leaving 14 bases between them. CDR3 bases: TGTGCCAGCTACATTCCAACTGGTGGCTACACCTTC. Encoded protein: CASYIPTGGYTF.

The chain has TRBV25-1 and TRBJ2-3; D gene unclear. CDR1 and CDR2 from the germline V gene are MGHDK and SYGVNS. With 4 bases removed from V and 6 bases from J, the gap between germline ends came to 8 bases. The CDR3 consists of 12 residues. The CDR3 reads CASSGIPDTQYF. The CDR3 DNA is TGTGCCAGCAGTGGGATCCCGGATACGCAGTATTTT.

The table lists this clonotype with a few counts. CDR3 region: CSARDLAGMSHEQFF. The CDR3 DNA follows: TGCAGTGCTAGAGATCTAGCGGGAATGTCTCATGAGCAGTTCTTC. V and J are TRBV20-1 and TRBJ2-1, with 9 nucleotides matching TRBD2. With V trimmed by 0 bases and J by 8 bases, 8 bases remained unmatched. From germline, CDR1 is DFQATT and CDR2 SNEGSKA (reference sequence). The CDR3 consists of 15 residues.

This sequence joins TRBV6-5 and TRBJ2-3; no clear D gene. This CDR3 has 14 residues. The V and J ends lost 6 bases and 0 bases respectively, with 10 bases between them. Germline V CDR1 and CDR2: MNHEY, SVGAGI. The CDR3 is CASSPTISTDTQYF. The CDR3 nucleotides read TGTGCCAGCAGCCCGACAATTAGCACAGATACGCAGTATTTT.

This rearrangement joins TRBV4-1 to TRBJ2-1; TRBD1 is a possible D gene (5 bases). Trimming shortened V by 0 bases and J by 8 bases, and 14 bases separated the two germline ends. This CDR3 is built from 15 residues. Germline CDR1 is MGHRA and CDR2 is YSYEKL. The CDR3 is CASSQEPGQGDEQFF. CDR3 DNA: TGCGCCAGCAGCCAAGAGCCAGGCCAAGGGGATGAGCAGTTCTTC.

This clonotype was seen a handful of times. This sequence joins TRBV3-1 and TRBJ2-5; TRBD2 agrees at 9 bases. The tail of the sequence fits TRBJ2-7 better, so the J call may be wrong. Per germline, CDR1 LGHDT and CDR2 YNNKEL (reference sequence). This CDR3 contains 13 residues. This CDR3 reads CASSAGGPFEQYF. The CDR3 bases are TGTGCCAGCAGCGCGGGGGGGCCCTTCGAGCAGTACTTC.

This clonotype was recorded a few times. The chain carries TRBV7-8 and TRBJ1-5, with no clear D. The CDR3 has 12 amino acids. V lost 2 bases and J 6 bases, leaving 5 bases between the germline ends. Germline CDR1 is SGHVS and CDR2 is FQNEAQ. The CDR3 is CASSLNGQPQHF. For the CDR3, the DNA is TGTGCCAGCAGCTTAAATGGTCAGCCCCAGCATTTT.

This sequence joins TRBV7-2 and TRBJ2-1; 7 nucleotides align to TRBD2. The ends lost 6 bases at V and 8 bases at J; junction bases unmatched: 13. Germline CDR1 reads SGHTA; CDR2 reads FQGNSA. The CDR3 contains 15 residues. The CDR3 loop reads CASSPSWTRPHEQFF. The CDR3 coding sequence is TGTGCCAGCAGTCCCTCTTGGACTAGACCCCATGAGCAGTTCTTC.

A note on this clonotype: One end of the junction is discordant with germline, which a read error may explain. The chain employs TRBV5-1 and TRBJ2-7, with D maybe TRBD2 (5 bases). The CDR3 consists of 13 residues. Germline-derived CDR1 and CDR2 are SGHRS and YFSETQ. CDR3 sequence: CAGSLAAPGEQYF. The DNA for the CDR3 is TGCGCCGGCAGCTTGGCGGCACCGGGAGAGCAGTACTTC.

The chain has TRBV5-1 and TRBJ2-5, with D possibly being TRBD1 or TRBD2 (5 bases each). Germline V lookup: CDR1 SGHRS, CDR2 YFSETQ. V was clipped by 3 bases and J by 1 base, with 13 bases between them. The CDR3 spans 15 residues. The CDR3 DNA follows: TGCGCCAGCAGCTGGGGGACGGCCGGCCAAGAGACCCAGTACTTC. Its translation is CASSWGTAGQETQYF.

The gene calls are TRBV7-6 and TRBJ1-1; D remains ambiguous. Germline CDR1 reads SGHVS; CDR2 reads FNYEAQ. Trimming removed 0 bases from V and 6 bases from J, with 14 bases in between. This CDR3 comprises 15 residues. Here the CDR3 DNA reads TGTGCCAGCAGCTTAGCGTTAGCGGTTGGGGCTGAAGCTTTCTTT. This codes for CASSLALAVGAEAFF.

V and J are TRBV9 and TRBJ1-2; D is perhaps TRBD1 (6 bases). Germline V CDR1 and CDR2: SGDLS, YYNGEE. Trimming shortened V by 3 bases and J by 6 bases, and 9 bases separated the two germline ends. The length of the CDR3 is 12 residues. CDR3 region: CASSGAGDGYTF. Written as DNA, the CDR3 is TGTGCCAGCAGCGGGGCAGGGGATGGCTACACCTTC.

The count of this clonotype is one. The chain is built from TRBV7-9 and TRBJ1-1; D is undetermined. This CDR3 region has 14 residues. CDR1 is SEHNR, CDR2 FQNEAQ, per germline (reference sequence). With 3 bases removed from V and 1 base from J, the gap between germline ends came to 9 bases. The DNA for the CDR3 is TGTGCCAGCAGCTTCGCTGTCCCGAACACTGAAGCTTTCTTT. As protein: CASSFAVPNTEAFF.

CDR3 protein: CASSLTALPAYEQYF. CDR3 sequence (DNA): TGTGCCAGCAGCTTAACTGCTCTTCCAGCCTACGAGCAGTACTTC. The chain carries TRBV5-5 and TRBJ2-7, with D hard to call. Germline V lookup: CDR1 SGHKS, CDR2 YYEKEE (reference sequence). V was shortened by 2 bases and J by 2 bases, with 14 bases between the two germline ends. The CDR3 extends over 15 amino acids.

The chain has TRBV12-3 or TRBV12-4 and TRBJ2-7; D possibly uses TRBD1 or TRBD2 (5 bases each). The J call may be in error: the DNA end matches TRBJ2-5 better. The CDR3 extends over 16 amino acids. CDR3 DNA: TGTGCCAGCAGTCCCGGGACCCTTCCCGAGGGGGAGACCCAGTACTTC. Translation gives CASSPGTLPEGETQYF.

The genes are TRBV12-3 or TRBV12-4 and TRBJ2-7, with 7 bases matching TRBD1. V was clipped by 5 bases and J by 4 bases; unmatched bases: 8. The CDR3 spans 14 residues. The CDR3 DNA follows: TGTGCCAGCAGTAAATCGACAGGGATGTACGAGCAGTACTTC. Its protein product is CASSKSTGMYEQYF.